This T cell receptor beta chain comes out of a study of cytomegalovirus exposure and HLA in healthy donors. The CDR3 is 17 amino acids. PCR involved 60 Vbeta and 13 Jbeta primers. The protocol was immunoSEQ multiplex PCR, while the TCRdb copy is restricted to in-frame clones and leaves out a portion. This repertoire shows approximately 210,000 clones, over 60% found once; its top ten account for around 0.99%. The sample consisted of PBMCs. The sequence was obtained from a woman between 35 and 50 years old in good health and CMV-seronegative. V is TRBV12-2 and J is TRBJ1-5; TRBD1 reflects the table's D call only, with no check against the DNA. TRBV12-2 is marked as a pseudogene. The CDR3 DNA reads as TGTGCAAGTCGCTTAAAGCCTCCCCCCAGGGGGAATCAGCCCCAGCATTTT. The encoded protein is CASRLKPPPRGNQPQHF.